This T cell receptor (beta chain) was identified in a study of response to subunit inactivated influenza vaccine. General study findings and limits: That few new T cells are recruited by each seasonal influenza vaccination was the authors' suggestion.

Trimming removed 4 bases from V and 3 bases from J, with 18 bases in between. The germline V gene encodes CDR1 SGHVS and CDR2 FQNEAQ. The CDR3 spans 16 residues. This clonotype was seen more than once but under ten times. What it binds is unknown. TCRdb redid the calling of the RT-PCR reads with MiXCR, one entry per CDR3 protein. The sample contains over 400,000 distinct CDR3 sequences, approximately 11% of which appear only once. This rearrangement joins TRBV7-8 to TRBJ1-1; tentatively, D is TRBD1 (6 bases). The TCR sequence derives from a man aged 45-65 years who received an inactivated influenza vaccine. The starting material was PBMCs from blood, obtained 40 to 50 days after vaccination. CDR3 sequence reads: CASSSNVRGAHTEAFF. In nucleotides, the CDR3 is TGTGCCAGCAGCTCCAACGTGAGGGGGGCGCACACTGAAGCTTTCTTT.